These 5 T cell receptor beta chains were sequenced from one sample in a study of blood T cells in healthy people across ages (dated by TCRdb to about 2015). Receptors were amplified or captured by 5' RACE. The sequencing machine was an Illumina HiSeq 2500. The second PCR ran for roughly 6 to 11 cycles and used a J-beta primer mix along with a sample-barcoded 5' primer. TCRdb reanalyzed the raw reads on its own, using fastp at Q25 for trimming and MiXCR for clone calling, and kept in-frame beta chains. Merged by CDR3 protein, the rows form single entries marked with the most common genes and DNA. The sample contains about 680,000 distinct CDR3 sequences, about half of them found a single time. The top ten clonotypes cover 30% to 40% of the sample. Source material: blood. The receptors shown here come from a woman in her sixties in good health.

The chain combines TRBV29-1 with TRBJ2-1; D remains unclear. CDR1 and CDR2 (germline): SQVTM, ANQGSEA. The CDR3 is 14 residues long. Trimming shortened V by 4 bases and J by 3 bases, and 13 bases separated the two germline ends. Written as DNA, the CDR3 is TGCAGCGTTGGAGCAGGAGCCCTCTACAATGAGCAGTTCTTC. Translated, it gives CSVGAGALYNEQFF.

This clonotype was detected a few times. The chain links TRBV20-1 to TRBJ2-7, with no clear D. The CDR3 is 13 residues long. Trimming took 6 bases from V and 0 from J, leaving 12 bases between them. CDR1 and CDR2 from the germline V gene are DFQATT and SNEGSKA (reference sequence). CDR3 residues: CSAEDRPSYEQYF. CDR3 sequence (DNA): TGCAGTGCCGAGGACCGACCCTCCTACGAGCAGTACTTC.

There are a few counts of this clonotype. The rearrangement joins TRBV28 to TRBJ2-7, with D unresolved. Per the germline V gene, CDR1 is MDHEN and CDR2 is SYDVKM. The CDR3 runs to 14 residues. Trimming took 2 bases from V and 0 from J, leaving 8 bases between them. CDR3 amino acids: CASSLDVYSYEQYF. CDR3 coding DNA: TGTGCCAGCAGTTTAGACGTTTACTCCTACGAGCAGTACTTC. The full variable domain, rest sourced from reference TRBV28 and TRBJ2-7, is DVKVTQSSRYLVKRTGEKVFLECVQDMDHENMFWYRQDPGLGLRLIYFSYDVKMKEKGDIPEGYSVSREKKERFSLILESASTNQTSMYLCASSLDVYSYEQYFGPGTRLTVT.

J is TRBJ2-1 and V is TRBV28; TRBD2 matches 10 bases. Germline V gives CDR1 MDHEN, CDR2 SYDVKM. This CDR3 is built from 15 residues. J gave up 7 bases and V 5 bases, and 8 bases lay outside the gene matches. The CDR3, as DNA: TGTGCCAGCAGTCTGACTAGCGGGCTGATGAATGAGCAGTTCTTC. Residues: CASSLTSGLMNEQFF.

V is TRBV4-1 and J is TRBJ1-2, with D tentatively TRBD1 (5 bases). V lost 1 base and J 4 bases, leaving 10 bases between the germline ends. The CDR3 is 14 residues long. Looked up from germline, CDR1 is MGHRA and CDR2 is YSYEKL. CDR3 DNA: TGCGCCAGCAGCCAAGTTGAGGGGCCCTATGGCTACACCTTC. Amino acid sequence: CASSQVEGPYGYTF.